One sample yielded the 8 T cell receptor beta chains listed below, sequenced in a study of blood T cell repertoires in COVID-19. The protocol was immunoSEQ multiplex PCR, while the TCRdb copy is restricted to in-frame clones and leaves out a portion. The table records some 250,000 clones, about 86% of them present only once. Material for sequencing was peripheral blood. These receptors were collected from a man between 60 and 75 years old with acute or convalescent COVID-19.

CDR3: CASSLTGVNTGELFF. In DNA, the CDR3 is TGTGCCAGCAGCTTGACGGGGGTGAACACCGGGGAGCTGTTTTTT. The chain is built from TRBV5-6 and TRBJ2-2; weak D call: TRBD2 (6 bases). Germline CDR1 and CDR2: SGHDT and YYEEEE. V was trimmed by 1 base and J by 1 base, leaving 8 bases between them. The CDR3 loop spans 15 amino acids.

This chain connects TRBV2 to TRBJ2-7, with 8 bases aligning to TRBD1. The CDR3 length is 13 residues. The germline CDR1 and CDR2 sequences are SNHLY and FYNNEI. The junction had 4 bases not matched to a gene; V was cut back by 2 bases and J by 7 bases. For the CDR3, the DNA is TGTGCCAGCAGTGAACGACAGGGGACGGAGCAGTACTTC. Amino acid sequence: CASSERQGTEQYF.

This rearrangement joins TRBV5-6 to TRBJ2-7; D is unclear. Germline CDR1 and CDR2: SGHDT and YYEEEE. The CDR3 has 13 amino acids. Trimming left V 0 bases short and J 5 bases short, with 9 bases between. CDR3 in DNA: TGTGCCAGCAGCTTGGCGCCTACCCACGAGCAGTACTTC. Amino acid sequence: CASSLAPTHEQYF. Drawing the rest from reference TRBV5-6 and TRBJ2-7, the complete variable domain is DAGVTQSPTHLIKTRGQQVTLRCSPKSGHDTVSWYQQALGQGPQFIFQYYEEEERQRGNFPDRFSGHQFPNYSSELNVNALLLGDSALYLCASSLAPTHEQYFGPGTRLTVT.

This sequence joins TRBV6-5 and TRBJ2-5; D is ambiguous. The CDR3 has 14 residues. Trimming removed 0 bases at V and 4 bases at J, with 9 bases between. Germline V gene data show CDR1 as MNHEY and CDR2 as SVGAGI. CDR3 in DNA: TGTGCCAGCAGTTACTCTGCACTCGGAGAGACCCAGTACTTC. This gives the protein CASSYSALGETQYF.

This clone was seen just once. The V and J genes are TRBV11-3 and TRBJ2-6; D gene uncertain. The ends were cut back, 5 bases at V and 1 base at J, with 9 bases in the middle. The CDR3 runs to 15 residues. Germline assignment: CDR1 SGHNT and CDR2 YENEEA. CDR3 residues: CASSRGGSGANVLTF. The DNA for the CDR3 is TGTGCCAGCAGCCGCGGTGGTTCTGGGGCCAACGTCCTGACTTTC.

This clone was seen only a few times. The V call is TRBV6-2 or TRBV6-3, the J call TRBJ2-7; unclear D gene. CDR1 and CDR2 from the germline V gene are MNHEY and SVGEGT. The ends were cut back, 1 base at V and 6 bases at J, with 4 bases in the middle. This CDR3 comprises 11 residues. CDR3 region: CASSYFREQYF. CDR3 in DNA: TGTGCCAGCAGTTACTTCCGCGAGCAGTACTTC.

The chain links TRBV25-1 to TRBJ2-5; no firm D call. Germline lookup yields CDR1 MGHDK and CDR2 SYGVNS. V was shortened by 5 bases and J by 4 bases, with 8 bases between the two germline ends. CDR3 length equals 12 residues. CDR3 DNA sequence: TGTGCCAGCAGTCTCGACTTAGAGACCCAGTACTTC. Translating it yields CASSLDLETQYF.

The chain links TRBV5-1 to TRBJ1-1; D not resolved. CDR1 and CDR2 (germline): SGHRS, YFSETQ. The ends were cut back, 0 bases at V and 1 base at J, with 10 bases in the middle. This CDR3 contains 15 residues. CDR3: CASSLVAGWNTEAFF. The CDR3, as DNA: TGCGCCAGCAGCTTGGTTGCGGGATGGAACACTGAAGCTTTCTTT.